A selection of T cell receptor beta chains follows, all from one sample in a study of vaccination effects on CD4 cells after COVID-19. For these receptors, no antigen is known. Measured with immunoSEQ multiplex PCR; TCRdb has only the in-frame clones, and not every one. The profile covers 20,000 to 30,000 clones, with approximately 70% appearing a single time and about 8% taken by the ten largest. The sequences come from CD4+ T cells from PBMCs cultured with SARS-CoV-2 spike peptides, collected after COVID-19 vaccination. Every receptor here comes from a human donor who received a COVID-19 vaccine. Both conserved end residues are part of each CDR3. The order of the fields is J gene, D gene, V gene, CDR3 length, clone size, CDR3 protein, CDR3 DNA. A D gene is named only where the DNA matches it firmly. The listing skips clone size in some rows; elsewhere it reads once, few, many or a size class.

j_call: TRBJ1-2; d_call: -; v_call: TRBV29-1; cdr3_length: 15; clone_size: -; cdr3_aa: CSVSGLWTENYGYTF; cdr3_nt: TGCAGCGTTTCTGGACTATGGACAGAGAACTATGGCTACACCTTC
j_call: TRBJ1-5; d_call: TRBD1; v_call: TRBV7-8; cdr3_length: 15; clone_size: -; cdr3_aa: CASRQDRSSNQPQHF; cdr3_nt: TGTGCCAGCAGACAGGACAGGTCTAGCAATCAGCCCCAGCATTTT
j_call: TRBJ2-7; d_call: -; v_call: TRBV18; cdr3_length: 12; clone_size: -; cdr3_aa: CASRGGSYEQYF; cdr3_nt: TGTGCCAGCCGAGGGGGGTCCTACGAGCAGTACTTC
j_call: TRBJ1-1; d_call: TRBD1; v_call: TRBV4-1; cdr3_length: 16; clone_size: -; cdr3_aa: CASSLPGQGADTEAFF; cdr3_nt: TGCGCCAGCAGCCTTCCGGGACAGGGGGCGGACACTGAAGCTTTCTTT
j_call: TRBJ2-7; d_call: TRBD2; v_call: TRBV4-2; cdr3_length: 17; clone_size: -; cdr3_aa: CASSQDLGGGLSYEQYF; cdr3_nt: TGTGCCAGCAGCCAAGACTTAGGCGGGGGATTATCCTACGAGCAGTACTTC
j_call: TRBJ2-3; d_call: TRBD2; v_call: TRBV10-2; cdr3_length: 15; clone_size: -; cdr3_aa: CASRDRTSGADTQYF; cdr3_nt: TGCGCCAGCAGAGACCGGACTAGCGGGGCAGATACGCAGTATTTT
j_call: TRBJ2-7; d_call: TRBD1; v_call: TRBV10-3; cdr3_length: 15; clone_size: -; cdr3_aa: CAISGSGTGGYEQYF; cdr3_nt: TGTGCCATCAGTGGATCGGGGACAGGGGGCTACGAGCAGTACTTC
j_call: TRBJ1-6; d_call: -; v_call: TRBV21-1; cdr3_length: 18; clone_size: -; cdr3_aa: CASSKYRPRGGARSPLHF; cdr3_nt: TGTGCCAGCAGCAAATATCGCCCAAGAGGGGGCGCGAGGTCACCCCTCCACTTT
j_call: TRBJ2-3; d_call: -; v_call: TRBV6-5; cdr3_length: 15; clone_size: few; cdr3_aa: CASRTADRYGDTQYF; cdr3_nt: TGTGCCAGCAGAACAGCGGATAGATACGGCGATACGCAGTATTTT
j_call: TRBJ1-2; d_call: -; v_call: TRBV6-1; cdr3_length: 15; clone_size: -; cdr3_aa: CASSESERVRGGYTF; cdr3_nt: TGTGCCAGCAGTGAATCGGAGAGGGTTAGAGGTGGCTACACCTTC
j_call: TRBJ2-5; d_call: -; v_call: TRBV3-1/TRBV3-2; cdr3_length: 15; clone_size: once; cdr3_aa: CASSHPGPSRGTQYF; cdr3_nt: TGTGCCAGCAGCCACCCGGGACCCAGCCGGGGGACCCAGTACTTC
j_call: TRBJ2-7; d_call: -; v_call: TRBV6-5; cdr3_length: 14; clone_size: once; cdr3_aa: CASNVERVGYEQYF; cdr3_nt: TGTGCCAGCAACGTAGAGAGGGTAGGGTACGAGCAGTACTTC
j_call: TRBJ2-3; d_call: -; v_call: TRBV20-1; cdr3_length: 15; clone_size: -; cdr3_aa: CSASSSVTSTDTQYF; cdr3_nt: TGCAGTGCTAGTTCCTCGGTCACTAGCACAGATACGCAGTATTTT
j_call: TRBJ1-4; d_call: -; v_call: TRBV19; cdr3_length: 14; clone_size: -; cdr3_aa: CASSRTTTNEKLFF; cdr3_nt: TGTGCCAGTAGTCGAACGACAACTAATGAAAAACTGTTTTTT
j_call: TRBJ2-7; d_call: -; v_call: TRBV19; cdr3_length: 14; clone_size: -; cdr3_aa: CASSIEVGVGEQYF; cdr3_nt: TGTGCCAGTAGTATAGAGGTCGGGGTTGGCGAGCAGTACTTC
j_call: TRBJ2-4; d_call: -; v_call: TRBV3-1/TRBV3-2; cdr3_length: 17; clone_size: -; cdr3_aa: CASSQVKSGLAKNIQYF; cdr3_nt: TGTGCCAGCAGCCAAGTGAAGAGCGGACTAGCCAAAAACATTCAGTACTTC
j_call: TRBJ2-5; d_call: -; v_call: TRBV24-1; cdr3_length: 17; clone_size: -; cdr3_aa: CATSDSFHGGHGETQYF; cdr3_nt: TGTGCCACCAGTGATTCATTTCACGGGGGTCACGGGGAGACCCAGTACTTC
j_call: TRBJ1-2; d_call: -; v_call: TRBV3-1/TRBV3-2; cdr3_length: 16; clone_size: -; cdr3_aa: CASSQDAGIGLGGYTF; cdr3_nt: TGTGCCAGCAGCCAAGATGCAGGGATTGGACTTGGTGGCTACACCTTC
j_call: TRBJ1-6; d_call: -; v_call: TRBV6-5; cdr3_length: 13; clone_size: -; cdr3_aa: CASSNRDNSPLHF; cdr3_nt: TGTGCCAGCAGCAACAGGGATAATTCACCCCTCCACTTT
j_call: TRBJ2-2; d_call: TRBD1; v_call: TRBV10-3; cdr3_length: 16; clone_size: -; cdr3_aa: CAISKSTGVMTGELFF; cdr3_nt: TGTGCCATCAGCAAATCGACAGGGGTCATGACCGGGGAGCTGTTTTTT
j_call: TRBJ1-2; d_call: -; v_call: TRBV10-3; cdr3_length: 12; clone_size: few; cdr3_aa: CASTNPGLGYTF; cdr3_nt: TGTGCCAGCACAAATCCAGGGTTGGGATACACCTTC
j_call: TRBJ2-7; d_call: -; v_call: TRBV7-9; cdr3_length: 15; clone_size: -; cdr3_aa: CASSLYREGSYEQYF; cdr3_nt: TGTGCCAGCAGCTTATACAGGGAGGGGAGCTACGAGCAGTACTTC
j_call: TRBJ1-4; d_call: -; v_call: TRBV6-5; cdr3_length: 16; clone_size: -; cdr3_aa: CASSYSTRGTNEKLFF; cdr3_nt: TGTGCCAGCAGTTACTCGACTAGGGGGACTAATGAAAAACTGTTTTTT
j_call: TRBJ2-1; d_call: -; v_call: TRBV7-7; cdr3_length: 14; clone_size: -; cdr3_aa: CASSPQEVYNEQFF; cdr3_nt: TGTGCCAGCAGCCCGCAGGAGGTCTACAATGAGCAGTTCTTC
j_call: TRBJ2-1; d_call: TRBD2; v_call: TRBV5-6; cdr3_length: 15; clone_size: -; cdr3_aa: CASSPIQRGRNEQFF; cdr3_nt: TGTGCCAGCAGCCCAATCCAGCGGGGGCGCAATGAGCAGTTCTTC
j_call: TRBJ2-5; d_call: -; v_call: TRBV6-5; cdr3_length: 14; clone_size: -; cdr3_aa: CASSYGTLQETQYF; cdr3_nt: TGTGCCAGCAGTTACGGGACACTCCAAGAGACCCAGTACTTC
j_call: TRBJ1-2; d_call: TRBD1; v_call: TRBV7-2; cdr3_length: 14; clone_size: -; cdr3_aa: CASSLLGQAYGYTF; cdr3_nt: TGTGCCAGCAGCTTACTGGGACAGGCCTATGGCTACACCTTC
j_call: TRBJ2-3; d_call: TRBD2; v_call: TRBV11-3; cdr3_length: 16; clone_size: -; cdr3_aa: CASSQGLAGPTDTQYF; cdr3_nt: TGTGCCAGCAGCCAGGGACTAGCGGGACCCACAGATACGCAGTATTTT
j_call: TRBJ2-3; d_call: -; v_call: TRBV11-3; cdr3_length: 15; clone_size: -; cdr3_aa: CASSPEGGPMYSQYF; cdr3_nt: TGTGCCAGCAGCCCGGAGGGGGGTCCCATGTATTCGCAGTATTTT
j_call: TRBJ2-6; d_call: -; v_call: TRBV9; cdr3_length: 14; clone_size: -; cdr3_aa: CASSPLTGANVLTF; cdr3_nt: TGTGCCAGCAGCCCGTTAACTGGGGCCAACGTCCTGACTTTC
j_call: TRBJ2-7; d_call: TRBD1; v_call: TRBV5-1; cdr3_length: 14; clone_size: -; cdr3_aa: CASSSGTGGNEQYF; cdr3_nt: TGCGCCAGCAGCTCCGGGACAGGGGGTAACGAGCAGTACTTC
j_call: TRBJ1-5; d_call: -; v_call: TRBV4-1; cdr3_length: 17; clone_size: -; cdr3_aa: CASSQGLVGTRNQPQHF; cdr3_nt: TGCGCCAGCAGCCAAGGGCTCGTTGGTACGCGCAATCAGCCCCAGCATTTT
j_call: TRBJ2-7; d_call: -; v_call: TRBV19; cdr3_length: 14; clone_size: -; cdr3_aa: CASSTPGLSYEQYF; cdr3_nt: TGTGCCAGTAGTACCCCGGGGCTCTCCTACGAGCAGTACTTC
j_call: TRBJ1-4; d_call: -; v_call: TRBV27; cdr3_length: 13; clone_size: -; cdr3_aa: CASSLSLDEKLFF; cdr3_nt: TGTGCCAGCAGTTTATCTTTGGATGAAAAACTGTTTTTT
j_call: TRBJ1-4; d_call: -; v_call: TRBV2; cdr3_length: 15; clone_size: -; cdr3_aa: CASSDNRVPGEKLFF; cdr3_nt: TGTGCCAGCAGCGATAATAGGGTGCCGGGTGAAAAACTGTTTTTT
j_call: TRBJ2-5; d_call: -; v_call: TRBV2; cdr3_length: 14; clone_size: -; cdr3_aa: CASSARLGQETQYF; cdr3_nt: TGTGCCAGCAGTGCGAGACTGGGCCAAGAGACCCAGTACTTC
j_call: TRBJ1-1; d_call: -; v_call: TRBV9; cdr3_length: 16; clone_size: -; cdr3_aa: CASSVTTGSVNTEAFF; cdr3_nt: TGTGCCAGCAGCGTAACGACTGGTTCCGTGAACACTGAAGCTTTCTTT
j_call: TRBJ2-1; d_call: TRBD2; v_call: TRBV5-1; cdr3_length: 19; clone_size: -; cdr3_aa: CASSFLPPLAGGSYNEQFF; cdr3_nt: TGCGCCAGCAGCTTCCTTCCTCCTTTAGCGGGAGGCTCCTACAATGAGCAGTTCTTC
j_call: TRBJ2-3; d_call: -; v_call: TRBV27; cdr3_length: 16; clone_size: -; cdr3_aa: CASSLSSSQITDTQYF; cdr3_nt: TGTGCCAGCAGTTTATCGTCGTCACAGATCACAGATACGCAGTATTTT
j_call: TRBJ1-2; d_call: -; v_call: TRBV30; cdr3_length: 12; clone_size: -; cdr3_aa: CAWSRTVYGYTF; cdr3_nt: TGTGCCTGGAGCAGGACAGTCTATGGCTACACCTTC
j_call: TRBJ2-7; d_call: -; v_call: TRBV11-2; cdr3_length: 15; clone_size: -; cdr3_aa: CASSATRLGRDEQYF; cdr3_nt: TGTGCCAGCAGCGCGACTAGATTGGGCAGGGACGAGCAGTACTTC
j_call: TRBJ1-6; d_call: TRBD1; v_call: TRBV7-8; cdr3_length: 17; clone_size: few; cdr3_aa: CASSLTPPDRLYYTLHF; cdr3_nt: TGTGCCAGCAGCCTCACACCCCCGGACAGGCTATACTATACCCTCCACTTT
j_call: TRBJ1-2; d_call: TRBD1; v_call: TRBV14; cdr3_length: 14; clone_size: -; cdr3_aa: CASSQRAGGYGYTF; cdr3_nt: TGTGCCAGCAGCCAACGGGCAGGGGGATATGGCTACACCTTC
j_call: TRBJ1-1; d_call: -; v_call: TRBV3-1/TRBV3-2; cdr3_length: 13; clone_size: few; cdr3_aa: CASRSAVNTEAFF; cdr3_nt: TGTGCCAGCAGAAGCGCAGTTAACACTGAAGCTTTCTTT
j_call: TRBJ2-7; d_call: -; v_call: TRBV19; cdr3_length: 16; clone_size: -; cdr3_aa: CASSISSSSPSYEQYF; cdr3_nt: TGTGCCAGTAGTATCTCGTCTAGCTCGCCCAGCTACGAGCAGTACTTC
j_call: TRBJ2-1; d_call: -; v_call: TRBV6-5; cdr3_length: 14; clone_size: few; cdr3_aa: CASSSHGGFNEQFF; cdr3_nt: TGTGCCAGCAGTTCGCACGGCGGATTCAATGAGCAGTTCTTC
j_call: TRBJ1-1; d_call: TRBD1; v_call: TRBV5-5; cdr3_length: 14; clone_size: -; cdr3_aa: CASNQQGARPEAFF; cdr3_nt: TGTGCCAGCAATCAACAGGGGGCGAGGCCTGAAGCTTTCTTT
j_call: TRBJ1-4; d_call: -; v_call: TRBV29-1; cdr3_length: 15; clone_size: -; cdr3_aa: CSVEETEGANEKLFF; cdr3_nt: TGCAGCGTTGAAGAGACAGAAGGAGCTAATGAAAAACTGTTTTTT
j_call: TRBJ1-1; d_call: TRBD1; v_call: TRBV18; cdr3_length: 14; clone_size: -; cdr3_aa: CASTWGQTNTEAFF; cdr3_nt: TGTGCCAGCACATGGGGACAGACAAACACTGAAGCTTTCTTT
j_call: TRBJ1-5; d_call: TRBD1; v_call: TRBV28; cdr3_length: 14; clone_size: -; cdr3_aa: CASSPGQGNQPQHF; cdr3_nt: TGTGCCAGCAGTCCAGGACAGGGGAATCAGCCCCAGCATTTT